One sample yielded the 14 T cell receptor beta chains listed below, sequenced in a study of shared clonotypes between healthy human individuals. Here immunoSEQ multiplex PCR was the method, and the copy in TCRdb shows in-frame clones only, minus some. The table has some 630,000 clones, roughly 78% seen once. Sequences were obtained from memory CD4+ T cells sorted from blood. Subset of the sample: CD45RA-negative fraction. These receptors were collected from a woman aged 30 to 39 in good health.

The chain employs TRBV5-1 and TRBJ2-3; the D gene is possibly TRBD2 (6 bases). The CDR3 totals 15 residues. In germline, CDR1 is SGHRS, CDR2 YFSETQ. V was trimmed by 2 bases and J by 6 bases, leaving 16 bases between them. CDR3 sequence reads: CASSFDVPGRDTQYF. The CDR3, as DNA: TGCGCCAGCAGCTTTGATGTTCCGGGGAGGGATACGCAGTATTTT.

The chain's CDR3 is CASSADISGANVLTF. The CDR3 coding sequence is TGTGCCAGCAGTGCGGATATTTCTGGGGCCAACGTCCTGACTTTC. This chain joins TRBV6-1 and TRBJ2-6; D remains unclear. The CDR3 extends over 15 amino acids. Germline V lookup: CDR1 MNHNS, CDR2 SASEGT. V lost 4 bases, J lost 1 base, and 8 bases lay in between.

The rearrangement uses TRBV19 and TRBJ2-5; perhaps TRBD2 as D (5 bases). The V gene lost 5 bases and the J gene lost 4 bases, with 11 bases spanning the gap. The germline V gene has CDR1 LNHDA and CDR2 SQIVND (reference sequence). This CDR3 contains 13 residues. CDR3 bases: TGTGCCAGTAGTTATTCTAGCCCAGAGACCCAGTACTTC. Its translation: CASSYSSPETQYF.

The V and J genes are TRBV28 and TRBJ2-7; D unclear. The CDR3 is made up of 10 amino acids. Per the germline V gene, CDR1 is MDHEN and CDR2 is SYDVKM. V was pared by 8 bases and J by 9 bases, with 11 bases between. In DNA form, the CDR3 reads TGTGCCAGCGGGTCCTTTGGGCAGTACTTC. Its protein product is CASGSFGQYF.

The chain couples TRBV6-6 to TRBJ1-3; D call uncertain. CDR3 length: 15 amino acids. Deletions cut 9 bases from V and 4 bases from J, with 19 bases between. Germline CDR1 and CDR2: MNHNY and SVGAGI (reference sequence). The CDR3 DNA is TGTGCCAGTAAAGTCAGTAGCCTACCCGGAAACACCATATATTTT. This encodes CASKVSSLPGNTIYF.

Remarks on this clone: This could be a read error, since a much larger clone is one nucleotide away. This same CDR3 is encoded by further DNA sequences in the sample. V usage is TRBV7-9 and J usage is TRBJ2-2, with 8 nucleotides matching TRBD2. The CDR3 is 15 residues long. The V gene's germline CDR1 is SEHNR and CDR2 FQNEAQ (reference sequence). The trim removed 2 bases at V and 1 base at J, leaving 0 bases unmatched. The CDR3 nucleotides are TGTGCCAGCAGCTTAACTAGCGGGAACACCGGGGAGCTGTTTTTT. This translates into CASSLTSGNTGELFF.

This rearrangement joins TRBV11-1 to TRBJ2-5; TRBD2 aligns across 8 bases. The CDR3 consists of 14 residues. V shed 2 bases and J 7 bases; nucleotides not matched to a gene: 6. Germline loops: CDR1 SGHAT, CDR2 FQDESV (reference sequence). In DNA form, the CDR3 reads TGTGCCAGCAGCTTAACGGGAGGGGCGGCGACCCAGTACTTC. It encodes CASSLTGGAATQYF.

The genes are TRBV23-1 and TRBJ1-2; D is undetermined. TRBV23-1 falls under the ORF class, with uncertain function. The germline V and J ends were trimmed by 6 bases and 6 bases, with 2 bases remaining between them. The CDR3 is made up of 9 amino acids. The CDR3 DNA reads TGCGCCAGCAGGGATGGCTACACCTTC. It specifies CASRDGYTF.

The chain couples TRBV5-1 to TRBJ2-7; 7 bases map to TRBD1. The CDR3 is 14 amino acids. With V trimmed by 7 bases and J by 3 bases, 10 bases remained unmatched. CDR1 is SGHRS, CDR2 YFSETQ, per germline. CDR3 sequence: CASRDSRSIYEQYF. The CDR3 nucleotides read TGCGCCAGCCGGGACAGCCGGAGTATCTACGAGCAGTACTTC. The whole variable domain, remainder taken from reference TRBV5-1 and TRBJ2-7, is KAGVTQTPRYLIKTRGQQVTLSCSPISGHRSVSWYQQTPGQGLQFLFEYFSETQRNKGNFPGRFSGRQFSNSRSEMNVSTLELGDSALYLCASRDSRSIYEQYFGPGTRLTVT.

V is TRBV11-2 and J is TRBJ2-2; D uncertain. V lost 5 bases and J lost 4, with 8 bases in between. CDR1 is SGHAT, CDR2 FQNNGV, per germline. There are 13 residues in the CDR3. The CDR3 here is CASSLISTGELFF. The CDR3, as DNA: TGTGCCAGCAGCCTGATTAGCACCGGGGAGCTGTTTTTT.

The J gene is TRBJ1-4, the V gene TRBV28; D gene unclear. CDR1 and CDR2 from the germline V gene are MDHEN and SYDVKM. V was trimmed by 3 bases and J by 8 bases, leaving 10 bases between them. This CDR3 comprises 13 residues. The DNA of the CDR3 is TGTGCCAGCAGTTTCAGGAACGGAGAAAAACTGTTTTTT. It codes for CASSFRNGEKLFF.

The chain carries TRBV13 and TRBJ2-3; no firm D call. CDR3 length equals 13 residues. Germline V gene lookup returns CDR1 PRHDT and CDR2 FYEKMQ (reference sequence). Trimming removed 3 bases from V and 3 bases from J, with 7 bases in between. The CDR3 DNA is TGTGCCAGCAGCTTTGGACCAACAGATACGCAGTATTTT. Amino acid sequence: CASSFGPTDTQYF.

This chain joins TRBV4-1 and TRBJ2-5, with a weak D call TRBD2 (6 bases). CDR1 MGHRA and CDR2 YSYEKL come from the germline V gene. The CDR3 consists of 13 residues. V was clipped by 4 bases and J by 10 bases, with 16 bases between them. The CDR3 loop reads CASSPENRDFQYF. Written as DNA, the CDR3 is TGCGCCAGCAGCCCAGAGAACCGGGACTTCCAGTACTTC.

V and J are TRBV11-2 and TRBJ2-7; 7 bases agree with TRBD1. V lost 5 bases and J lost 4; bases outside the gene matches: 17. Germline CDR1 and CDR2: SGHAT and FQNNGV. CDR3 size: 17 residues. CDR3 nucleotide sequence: TGTGCCAGCAGCCTTACTCGGGCGACAGGGTCCACGTACGAGCAGTACTTC. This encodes CASSLTRATGSTYEQYF. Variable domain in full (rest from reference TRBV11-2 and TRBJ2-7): EAGVAQSPRYKIIEKRQSVAFWCNPISGHATLYWYQQILGQGPKLLIQFQNNGVVDDSQLPKDRFSAERLKGVDSTLKIQPAKLEDSAVYLCASSLTRATGSTYEQYFGPGTRLTVT.